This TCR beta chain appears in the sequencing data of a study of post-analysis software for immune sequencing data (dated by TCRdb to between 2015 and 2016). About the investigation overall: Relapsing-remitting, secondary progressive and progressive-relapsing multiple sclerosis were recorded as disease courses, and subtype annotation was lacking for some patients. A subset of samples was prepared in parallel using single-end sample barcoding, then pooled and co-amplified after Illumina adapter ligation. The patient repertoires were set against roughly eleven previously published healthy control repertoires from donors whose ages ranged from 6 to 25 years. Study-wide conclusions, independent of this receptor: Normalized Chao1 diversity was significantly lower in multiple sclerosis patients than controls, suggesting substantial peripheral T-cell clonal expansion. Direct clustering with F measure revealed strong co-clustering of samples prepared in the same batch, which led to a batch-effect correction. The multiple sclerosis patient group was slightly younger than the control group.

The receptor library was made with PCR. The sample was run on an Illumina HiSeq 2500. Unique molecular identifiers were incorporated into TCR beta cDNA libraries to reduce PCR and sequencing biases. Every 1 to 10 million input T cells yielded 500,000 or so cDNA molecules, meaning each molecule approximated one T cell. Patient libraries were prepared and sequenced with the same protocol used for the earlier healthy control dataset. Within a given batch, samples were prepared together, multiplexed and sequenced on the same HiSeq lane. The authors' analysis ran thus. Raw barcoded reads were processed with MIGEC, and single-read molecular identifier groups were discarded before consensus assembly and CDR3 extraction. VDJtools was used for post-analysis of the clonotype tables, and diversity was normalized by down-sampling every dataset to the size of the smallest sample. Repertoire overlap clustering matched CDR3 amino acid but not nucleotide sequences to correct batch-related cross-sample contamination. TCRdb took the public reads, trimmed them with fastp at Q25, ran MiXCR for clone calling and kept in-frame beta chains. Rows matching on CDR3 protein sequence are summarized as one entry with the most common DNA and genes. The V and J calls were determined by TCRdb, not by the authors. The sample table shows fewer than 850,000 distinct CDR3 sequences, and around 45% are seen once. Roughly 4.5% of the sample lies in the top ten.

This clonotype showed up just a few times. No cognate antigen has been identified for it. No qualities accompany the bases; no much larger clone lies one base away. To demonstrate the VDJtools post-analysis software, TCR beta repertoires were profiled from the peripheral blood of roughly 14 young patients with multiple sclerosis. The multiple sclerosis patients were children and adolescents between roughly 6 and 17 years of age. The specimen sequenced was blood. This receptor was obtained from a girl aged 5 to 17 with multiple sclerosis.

The CDR3 sequence is CASSSGVGYNEQFF. At the DNA level, the sequence is TGTGCCAGCAGCTCAGGGGTGGGGTACAATGAGCAGTTCTTC. The sequence joins TRBV9 to TRBJ2-1; perhaps TRBD1 is the D gene, with 6 bases matching. Via the germline V gene, CDR1 is SGDLS and CDR2 YYNGEE. V drops 4 bases and J drops 4 bases, leaving 12 bases in between. The CDR3 holds 14 amino acids from the cysteine to the phenylalanine. Only the CDR3 DNA stays, 42 bases, in frame from base 1.